Below, 29 T cell receptor beta chains from the same sample are listed, as sequenced in a study of cytomegalovirus exposure and HLA in healthy donors. Libraries were prepared by immunoSEQ multiplex PCR; TCRdb keeps only in-frame clonotypes and omits some of them. The sample consists of roughly 300,000 clones, about 85% of them appearing once. The sequencing input was PBMCs. The receptor source for this set is a woman in her 30s in good health and CMV-seropositive.

The chain is built from TRBV6-5 and TRBJ2-7; 9 bases line up with TRBD2. The CDR3 length is 15 residues. V trimming: 0 bases; J trimming: 2 bases; junction bases outside the gene matches: 2. The germline V gene encodes CDR1 MNHEY and CDR2 SVGAGI. The CDR3 nucleotides read TGTGCCAGCAGTTACTCCCTAGCGGGACCCTACGAGCAGTACTTC. It codes for CASSYSLAGPYEQYF.

About this clone: Other nucleotide sequences in the sample specify the same CDR3. The chain is built from TRBV28 and TRBJ2-7, with D maybe TRBD2 (6 bases). V lost 5 bases and J 1 base, leaving 9 bases between the germline ends. The CDR3 contains 13 residues. The germline CDR1 and CDR2 sequences are MDHEN and SYDVKM. The CDR3 DNA reads TGTGCCAGCAGTCAGGGACTTTCCTACGAGCAGTACTTC. Translated, it gives CASSQGLSYEQYF. Complete variable domain (other parts from reference TRBV28 and TRBJ2-7): DVKVTQSSRYLVKRTGEKVFLECVQDMDHENMFWYRQDPGLGLRLIYFSYDVKMKEKGDIPEGYSVSREKKERFSLILESASTNQTSMYLCASSQGLSYEQYFGPGTRLTVT.

V gene TRBV11-2 combines with J gene TRBJ2-2; 9 positions agree with TRBD1. Germline V gene sequence: CDR1 SGHAT, CDR2 FQNNGV. The CDR3 has 12 residues. The DNA for the CDR3 is TGTGGCGGGACAGGGTACACCGGGGAGCTGTTTTTT. Protein sequence: CGGTGYTGELFF.

The rearrangement uses TRBV4-1 and TRBJ2-5; D is possibly TRBD1 (6 bases). Germline assignment: CDR1 MGHRA and CDR2 YSYEKL. V was trimmed by 0 bases and J by 0 bases, leaving 11 bases between them. The CDR3 loop spans 16 amino acids. This CDR3 reads CASSQEADRNQETQYF. The CDR3 DNA reads as TGCGCCAGCAGCCAAGAAGCAGACAGGAACCAAGAGACCCAGTACTTC.

This chain uses TRBV6-1 with TRBJ1-4, with D perhaps TRBD1 (6 bases). The CDR3 spans 16 residues. The germline V and J ends were trimmed by 1 base and 0 bases, with 9 bases remaining between them. Per the germline V gene, CDR1 is MNHNS and CDR2 is SASEGT. In DNA, the CDR3 is TGTGCCAGCAGTGAAGACAGGGTTTCAACTAATGAAAAACTGTTTTTT. This encodes CASSEDRVSTNEKLFF.

This CDR3 reads CASSPGRENEQYF. The CDR3 DNA follows: TGTGCCAGCAGCCCGGGGCGGGAAAACGAGCAGTACTTC. The chain carries TRBV7-7 and TRBJ2-7; a possible D gene is TRBD2 (6 bases). V lost 5 bases and J 5 bases, leaving 13 bases between the germline ends. Germline CDR1 is SSHAT and CDR2 is FNYEAQ (reference sequence). The CDR3 totals 13 residues.

The V and J genes are TRBV27 and TRBJ1-2; TRBD1 might be the D (5 bases). Germline values: CDR1 MNHEY, CDR2 SMNVEV (reference sequence). The ends were cut back, 0 bases at V and 4 bases at J, with 9 bases in the middle. The CDR3 has 14 residues. CDR3 amino acids: CASSLSQGGYGYTF. The CDR3 nucleotides are TGTGCCAGCAGTTTATCGCAGGGTGGCTATGGCTACACCTTC.

This clone was observed once. The chain couples TRBV27 to TRBJ2-3; the D gene is possibly TRBD2 (6 bases). With 4 bases removed from V and 7 bases from J, the gap between germline ends came to 15 bases. This CDR3 comprises 14 residues. The germline V gene encodes CDR1 MNHEY and CDR2 SMNVEV (reference sequence). The CDR3 region has the DNA TGTGCCAGCAGTTCAAGCGGGTGGGGGAATACGCAGTATTTT. Protein product: CASSSSGWGNTQYF.

The gene calls are TRBV27 and TRBJ2-1; 7 bases fit TRBD2. The length of the CDR3 is 16 residues. CDR1 and CDR2 from the germline V gene are MNHEY and SMNVEV (reference sequence). V gave up 1 base and J gave up 7 bases; unmatched junction bases: 10. In nucleotides, the CDR3 is TGTGCCAGCAGTTTATTGGGGGGAGGGCCTCGGAATGAGCAGTTCTTC. This gives the protein CASSLLGGGPRNEQFF.

V is TRBV30 and J is TRBJ1-3; D possibly corresponds to TRBD1 (5 bases). This CDR3 region has 14 residues. The germline V and J ends were trimmed by 2 bases and 1 base, with 9 bases remaining between them. Germline-derived CDR1 and CDR2 are GTSNPN and SVGIG (reference sequence). Written as DNA, the CDR3 is TGTGCCTGGAGTACAGGATATTCTGGAAACACCATATATTTT. It translates to CAWSTGYSGNTIYF.

The sample holds a few counts of this clone. The rearrangement uses TRBV29-1 and TRBJ2-7, with a weak D call TRBD1 (6 bases). V lost 2 bases to trimming and J lost 4 bases, with 12 bases between them. The CDR3 runs 13 residues. CDR1 is SQVTM, CDR2 ANQGSEA, per germline. DNA for the CDR3: TGCAGCGTTGAAAGGGGGACGAGGTACGAGCAGTACTTC. Amino acid sequence: CSVERGTRYEQYF.

V and J are TRBV13 and TRBJ2-3; D is ambiguous. Germline V CDR1 and CDR2: PRHDT, FYEKMQ (reference sequence). V was trimmed by 3 bases and J by 0 bases, leaving 7 bases between them. The CDR3 contains 14 residues. The CDR3 coding sequence is TGTGCCAGCAGCTTGACCGGCAGCACAGATACGCAGTATTTT. It encodes CASSLTGSTDTQYF.

This clone was recorded a few times. The V call is TRBV30, the J call TRBJ1-1; D possibly corresponds to TRBD1 (5 bases). With 4 bases removed from V and 7 bases from J, the gap between germline ends came to 7 bases. The CDR3 length is 10 residues. Germline values: CDR1 GTSNPN, CDR2 SVGIG (reference sequence). The CDR3 sequence is CAWTQGEAFF. CDR3 nucleotides: TGTGCCTGGACTCAGGGTGAAGCTTTCTTT.

Only a few counts were recorded for this clone. Other DNA variants within this sample encode the same CDR3. The V gene is TRBV27, the J gene TRBJ2-7; 7 nucleotides match TRBD2. V was clipped by 3 bases and J by 0 bases; unmatched bases: 2. The germline V gene has CDR1 MNHEY and CDR2 SMNVEV (reference sequence). The CDR3 is made up of 14 amino acids. Here the CDR3 DNA reads TGTGCCAGCAGTTTGGGAGGGAGCTCCTACGAGCAGTACTTC. Residues: CASSLGGSSYEQYF.

This clone was found a few times. J is TRBJ1-5 and V is TRBV6-1; 11 nucleotides align to TRBD1. After removal of 4 bases from V and 5 bases from J, the junction contained 7 bases not matched to a gene. The CDR3 totals 16 residues. Looked up from germline, CDR1 is MNHNS and CDR2 is SASEGT. For the CDR3, the DNA is TGTGCCAGCAGTGGAAGGGACAGGGGGAGGTATCAGCCCCAGCATTTT. Amino acid sequence: CASSGRDRGRYQPQHF.

This chain joins TRBV6-5 and TRBJ2-1; unclear D gene. Germline V gene lookup returns CDR1 MNHEY and CDR2 SVGAGI. The V and J ends lost 2 bases and 7 bases respectively, with 3 bases between them. This CDR3 contains 11 residues. The CDR3 reads CASSYLNEQFF. The CDR3 coding sequence is TGTGCCAGCAGTTACCTTAATGAGCAGTTCTTC.

V gene TRBV18 combines with J gene TRBJ1-6, with D perhaps TRBD1 (6 bases). The CDR3 has 16 residues. CDR1 KGHSH and CDR2 LQKENI come from the germline V gene. The V end was cut by 1 base, the J end by 7 bases, with 14 bases between. CDR3 in DNA: TGTGCCAGCTCACCACTAACGAACAGGGAAAATTCACCCCTCCACTTT. This sequence encodes CASSPLTNRENSPLHF. Drawing the rest from reference TRBV18 and TRBJ1-6, the complete variable domain is NAGVMQNPRHLVRRRGQEARLRCSPMKGHSHVYWYRQLPEEGLKFMVYLQKENIIDESGMPKERFSAEFPKEGPSILRIQQVVRGDSAAYFCASSPLTNRENSPLHFGNGTRLTVT.

A few counts support this clone. The chain carries TRBV7-6 and TRBJ2-7; D possibly corresponds to TRBD1 (5 bases). Looked up from germline, CDR1 is SGHVS and CDR2 is FNYEAQ. The CDR3 has 12 amino acids. V dropped 8 bases and J dropped 2 bases, with 10 bases sitting between them. CDR3 in DNA: TGTGCCAGCGCCTCAGGGACCTACGAGCAGTACTTC. Its protein is CASASGTYEQYF.

V gene TRBV6-5 combines with J gene TRBJ2-7, with D perhaps TRBD1 or TRBD2 (5 bases each). The CDR3 has 14 amino acids. The V gene lost 4 bases and the J gene lost 4 bases, with 14 bases spanning the gap. Per the germline V gene, CDR1 is MNHEY and CDR2 is SVGAGI. CDR3 amino acids: CASSLNMRGYEQYF. CDR3 nucleotides: TGTGCCAGCAGTTTAAATATGAGGGGTTACGAGCAGTACTTC.

The chain combines TRBV28 with TRBJ1-2; 9 positions agree with TRBD1. The CDR3 runs 15 residues. Trimming at V came to 3 bases and at J to 2 bases, leaving 4 bases not matched to a gene. Per the germline V gene, CDR1 is MDHEN and CDR2 is SYDVKM. CDR3: CASSFTGTGNYGYTF. The CDR3 DNA is TGTGCCAGCAGTTTTACCGGGACAGGGAACTATGGCTACACCTTC.

The chain carries TRBV27 and TRBJ1-1, with D uncertain. This CDR3 is built from 13 residues. Trimming pared 3 bases from V and 1 base from J, leaving 6 bases between. Germline values: CDR1 MNHEY, CDR2 SMNVEV (reference sequence). CDR3 sequence (DNA): TGTGCCAGCAGTTTTAAAGGGAACACTGAAGCTTTCTTT. Its translation: CASSFKGNTEAFF.

The genes are TRBV27 and TRBJ1-5; tentative D call: TRBD1 (5 bases). Trimming removed 8 bases from V and 2 bases from J, with 22 bases in between. CDR1 is MNHEY and CDR2 is SMNVEV in the germline V gene (reference sequence). CDR3 length equals 17 residues. The CDR3 region is CASVATGLHNGNQPQHF. Here the CDR3 DNA reads TGTGCCAGCGTGGCTACGGGACTCCATAATGGCAATCAGCCCCAGCATTTT.

The chain couples TRBV30 to TRBJ1-2; 7 nucleotides match TRBD1. V was clipped by 5 bases and J by 10 bases; unmatched bases: 10. The CDR3 is 12 amino acids. CDR1 and CDR2 (germline): GTSNPN, SVGIG (reference sequence). The CDR3 reads CAWARRTGLYTF. The CDR3 coding sequence is TGTGCCTGGGCAAGAAGGACAGGCCTCTACACCTTC. The full variable domain, in which reference TRBV30 and TRBJ1-2 provide the parts outside the CDR3, is SQTIHQWPATLVQPVGSPLSLECTVEGTSNPNLYWYRQAAGRGLQLLFYSVGIGQISSEVPQNLSASRPQDRQFILSSKKLLLSDSGFYLCAWARRTGLYTFGSGTRLTVV.

The table lists this clone with a few counts. J is TRBJ2-3 and V is TRBV5-1, with 12 bases that match TRBD2. V lost 3 bases to trimming and J lost 4 bases; unmatched junction nucleotides: 9. Germline V gene data show CDR1 as SGHRS and CDR2 as YFSETQ. The CDR3 totals 17 residues. CDR3 DNA: TGCGCCAGCAGCTCAATAAGGACTAGCGGGAACGCAGATACGCAGTATTTT. This translates into CASSSIRTSGNADTQYF.

The genes are TRBV11-2 and TRBJ2-1, with D possibly called TRBD1 or TRBD2 (5 bases each). The CDR3 contains 13 residues. Germline V gene sequence: CDR1 SGHAT, CDR2 FQNNGV. The V end lost 1 base, the J end lost 9 bases, and 10 bases lay between the germline ends. CDR3 in DNA: TGTGCCAGCAGCTTAGCTTGGGGGACTGAGCAGTTCTTC. The encoded protein is CASSLAWGTEQFF.

The chain is built from TRBV13 and TRBJ2-1; D is unresolved. CDR1 is PRHDT, CDR2 FYEKMQ, per germline (reference sequence). The CDR3 is 12 amino acids. Trimming removed 3 bases at V and 10 bases at J, with 10 bases between. CDR3 sequence (DNA): TGTGCCAGCAGCTTTCCGTCCCTAGAGCAGTTCTTC. Its protein is CASSFPSLEQFF.

This rearrangement joins TRBV5-6 to TRBJ2-7; 7 bases align to TRBD2. V shed 4 bases and J 4 bases; nucleotides not matched to a gene: 17. The CDR3 totals 17 residues. Germline V gene lookup returns CDR1 SGHDT and CDR2 YYEEEE. CDR3 protein: CASSPMGGRGPLYEQYF. As DNA, the CDR3 is TGTGCCAGCAGCCCGATGGGGGGGAGGGGACCACTTTACGAGCAGTACTTC.

This chain uses TRBV16 with TRBJ1-2, with D hard to call. Trimming stripped 1 base from V and 1 base from J, with 10 bases between. From germline, CDR1 is KGHSY and CDR2 FQNENV. The CDR3 runs 15 residues. DNA of the CDR3: TGTGCCAGCAGCCAATTTCAACCTAATAACTATGGCTACACCTTC. This gives the protein CASSQFQPNNYGYTF.

The chain couples TRBV28 to TRBJ1-6; D ambiguous. The ends were cut back, 3 bases at V and 8 bases at J, with 11 bases in the middle. Germline CDR1 and CDR2: MDHEN and SYDVKM. This CDR3 contains 14 residues. In nucleotides, the CDR3 is TGTGCCAGCAGTTTGCCCAATGGGGATTCACCCCTCCACTTT. It is translated as CASSLPNGDSPLHF.